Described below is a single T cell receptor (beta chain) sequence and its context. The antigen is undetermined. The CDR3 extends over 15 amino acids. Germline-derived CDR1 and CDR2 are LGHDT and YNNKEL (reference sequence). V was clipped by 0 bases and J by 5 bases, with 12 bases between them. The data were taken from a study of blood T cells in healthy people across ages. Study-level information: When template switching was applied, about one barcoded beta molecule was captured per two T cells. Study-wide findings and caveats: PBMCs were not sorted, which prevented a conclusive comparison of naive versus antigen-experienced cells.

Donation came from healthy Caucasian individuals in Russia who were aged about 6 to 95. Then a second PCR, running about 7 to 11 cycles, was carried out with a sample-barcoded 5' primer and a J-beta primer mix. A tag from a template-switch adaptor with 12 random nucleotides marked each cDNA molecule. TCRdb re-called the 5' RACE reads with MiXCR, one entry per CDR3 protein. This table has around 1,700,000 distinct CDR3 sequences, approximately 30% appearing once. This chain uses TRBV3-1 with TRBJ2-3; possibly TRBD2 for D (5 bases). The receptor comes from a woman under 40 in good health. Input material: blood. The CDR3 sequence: CASSQEWLARDTQYF. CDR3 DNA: TGTGCCAGCAGCCAAGAGTGGCTAGCACGAGATACGCAGTATTTT.